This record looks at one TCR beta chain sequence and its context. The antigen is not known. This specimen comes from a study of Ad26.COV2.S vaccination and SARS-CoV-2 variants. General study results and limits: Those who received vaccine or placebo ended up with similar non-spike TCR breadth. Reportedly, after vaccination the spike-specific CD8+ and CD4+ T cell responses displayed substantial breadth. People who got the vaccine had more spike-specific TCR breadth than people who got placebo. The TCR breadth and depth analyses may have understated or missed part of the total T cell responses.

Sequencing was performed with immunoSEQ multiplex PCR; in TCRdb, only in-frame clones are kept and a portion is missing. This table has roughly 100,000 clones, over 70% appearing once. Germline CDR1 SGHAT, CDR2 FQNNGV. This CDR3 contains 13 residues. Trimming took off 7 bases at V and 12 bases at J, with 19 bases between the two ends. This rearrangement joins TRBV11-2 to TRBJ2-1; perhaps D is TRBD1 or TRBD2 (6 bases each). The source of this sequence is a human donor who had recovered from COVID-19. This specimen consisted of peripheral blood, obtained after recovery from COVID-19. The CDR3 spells CASTPGAGPVQFF. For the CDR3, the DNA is TGTGCCAGCACTCCGGGGGCGGGACCCGTGCAGTTCTTC.